This T cell receptor beta chain was recorded in a study of T cells of healthy individuals. The CDR3 has 14 residues. Per the germline V gene, CDR1 is SQVTM and CDR2 is ANQGSEA. The V and J ends lost 3 bases and 10 bases respectively, with 19 bases between them. TCRdb re-called the 5' RACE reads through MiXCR, storing one row per CDR3 protein. The table has over 95,000 distinct CDR3 sequences, approximately 16% seen once. This chain joins TRBV29-1 and TRBJ2-1; D is possibly TRBD1 (6 bases). This TCR derives from a human donor in good health. CDR3 region: CSVDERDGTPEQFF. In DNA, the CDR3 is TGCAGCGTTGACGAGCGTGACGGGACACCGGAGCAGTTCTTC.